This T cell receptor beta chain originates from a study of control samples from healthy donors and cancer patients. CDR1 MNHEY and CDR2 SMNVEV come from the germline V gene (reference sequence). This CDR3 contains 14 residues. Trimming left V 3 bases short and J 5 bases short, with 13 bases between. TCRdb keeps only in-frame clones here, not all; method: immunoSEQ multiplex PCR. The sample records roughly 120,000 clones, 90% being singletons. The gene calls are TRBV27 and TRBJ2-5, with D unclear. The specimen sequenced was blood. The receptor was derived from a human donor in good health. The donor label of this sample is uncertain. The CDR3 loop is CASSFRYGYETQYF. CDR3 DNA: TGTGCCAGCAGTTTCCGGTATGGGTACGAGACCCAGTACTTC.